Listed here are 20 T cell receptor beta chains from one sample, sequenced in a study of graft-versus-host responses after intestinal transplantation. Measured with immunoSEQ multiplex PCR; TCRdb has only the in-frame clones, and not every one. The sample has over 7,500 clones; around a third are singletons. The plating included about 200,000 irradiated, violet-dye-labeled stimulator cells together with about 200,000 CFSE-labeled responder cells. This specimen was alloreactive CD8+ T cells from a mixed lymphocyte reaction culture, taken before transplantation. The subset: CFSE-low proliferating T cells sorted from roughly 6-day pre-transplant mixed lymphocyte reaction (GvH or HvG direction). The receptors were sampled from a human patient who was an organ donor for intestinal transplantation.

The chain carries TRBV5-1 and TRBJ1-1; no definite D call. V was shortened by 4 bases and J by 6 bases, with 19 bases between the two germline ends. The CDR3 runs 15 residues. Germline V gene sequence: CDR1 SGHRS, CDR2 YFSETQ. The CDR3, as DNA: TGCGCCAGCAGCGTCGGACGTTGGACTAGGGCTGAAGCTTTCTTT. It translates to CASSVGRWTRAEAFF. The whole variable domain, filled in from reference TRBV5-1 and TRBJ1-1, reads KAGVTQTPRYLIKTRGQQVTLSCSPISGHRSVSWYQQTPGQGLQFLFEYFSETQRNKGNFPGRFSGRQFSNSRSEMNVSTLELGDSALYLCASSVGRWTRAEAFFGQGTRLTVV.

The chain has TRBV4-1 and TRBJ2-1, with a tentative D call TRBD1 (5 bases). The CDR3 runs to 15 residues. Germline CDR1 is MGHRA and CDR2 is YSYEKL. V was trimmed by 1 base and J by 8 bases, leaving 15 bases between them. CDR3 nucleotides: TGCGCCAGCAGCCAAGTAACCAGGGCTGTAGATGAGCAGTTCTTC. This gives the protein CASSQVTRAVDEQFF.

This clone was detected a few times. One end of the junction is discordant with germline, which a read error may explain. This rearrangement joins TRBV5-4 to TRBJ2-5, with D perhaps TRBD2 (6 bases). The CDR3 runs to 15 residues. Per the germline V gene, CDR1 is SGHNT and CDR2 is YYREEE (reference sequence). CDR3 residues: CASSQAVRAGETQYF. The CDR3 DNA is TGCGCCAGCAGCCAAGCGGTGAGAGCGGGAGAGACCCAGTACTTC.

There are a few counts of this clone. The chain uses TRBV10-3 and TRBJ2-2; TRBD2 might be the D (7 bases). This CDR3 region has 16 residues. V dropped 7 bases and J dropped 8 bases, with 23 bases sitting between them. Germline V gene data show CDR1 as ENHRY and CDR2 as SYGVKD. The CDR3 is CAITPRAGASTGELFF. The CDR3 DNA is TGTGCCATCACCCCCCGGGCGGGGGCTTCAACTGGGGAGCTGTTTTTT.

The chain employs TRBV9 and TRBJ2-7; TRBD1 might be the D (5 bases). The length of the CDR3 is 14 residues. V lost 0 bases and J lost 5, with 12 bases in between. Germline-derived CDR1 and CDR2 are SGDLS and YYNGEE. Here the CDR3 DNA reads TGTGCCAGCAGCGTAGATGGGGCGTGGAACGAGCAGTACTTC. Its protein product is CASSVDGAWNEQYF.

This clone has a handful of counts. The chain is built from TRBV19 and TRBJ1-5, with TRBD1 matching over 8 bases. With 3 bases clipped from V and 2 bases from J, the junction kept 9 bases outside the gene matches. Germline-derived CDR1 and CDR2 are LNHDA and SQIVND (reference sequence). The CDR3 runs 17 residues. CDR3 nucleotides: TGTGCCAGTAGTATTGGACAGGGCGAGGTAGGCAATCAGCCCCAGCATTTT. Encoded protein: CASSIGQGEVGNQPQHF.

The V call is TRBV5-6, the J call TRBJ2-7, with D tentatively TRBD1 (6 bases). Germline-derived CDR1 and CDR2 are SGHDT and YYEEEE. Trimming removed 0 bases from V and 2 bases from J, with 6 bases in between. CDR3 length: 13 amino acids. Here the CDR3 reads CASSLGGPYEQYF. The CDR3 bases are TGTGCCAGCAGCTTGGGGGGGCCCTACGAGCAGTACTTC. The whole variable domain, remainder taken from reference TRBV5-6 and TRBJ2-7, is DAGVTQSPTHLIKTRGQQVTLRCSPKSGHDTVSWYQQALGQGPQFIFQYYEEEERQRGNFPDRFSGHQFPNYSSELNVNALLLGDSALYLCASSLGGPYEQYFGPGTRLTVT.

The rearrangement links TRBV28 to TRBJ1-3; possible D gene TRBD1, 5 bases. CDR3 length equals 14 residues. With 2 bases removed from V and 4 bases from J, the gap between germline ends came to 9 bases. In germline, CDR1 is MDHEN, CDR2 SYDVKM. The CDR3, as DNA: TGTGCCAGCAGTTTACAGGGCCGCGGAAACACCATATATTTT. Translating gives CASSLQGRGNTIYF.

The rearrangement joins TRBV9 to TRBJ2-3; the D gene is possibly TRBD2 (5 bases). The CDR3 contains 14 residues. Germline lookup yields CDR1 SGDLS and CDR2 YYNGEE. V lost 0 bases, J lost 2 bases, and 7 bases lay in between. CDR3 DNA sequence: TGTGCCAGCAGCGTAGCGGGGTTCACAGATACGCAGTATTTT. Translating gives CASSVAGFTDTQYF.

The chain joins TRBV4-1 to TRBJ2-1, with TRBD2 matching over 12 bases. With 4 bases clipped from V and 4 bases from J, the junction kept 5 bases outside the gene matches. Germline assignment: CDR1 MGHRA and CDR2 YSYEKL. CDR3 length: 16 amino acids. CDR3 protein: CASSPLTSGGYNEQFF. In DNA, the CDR3 is TGCGCCAGCAGCCCTCTGACTAGCGGGGGTTACAATGAGCAGTTCTTC.

The chain links TRBV9 to TRBJ1-1, with D possibly being TRBD1 (5 bases). CDR1 and CDR2 (germline): SGDLS, YYNGEE. This CDR3 has 14 amino acids. V shed 3 bases and J shed 2 bases, with 11 bases lying between them. In nucleotides, the CDR3 is TGTGCCAGCAGCGCGGGGGGGGGAAACACTGAAGCTTTCTTT. Encoded protein: CASSAGGGNTEAFF.

The genes are TRBV5-1 and TRBJ2-3, with D perhaps matching TRBD2 (6 bases). The CDR3 spans 15 residues. V was clipped by 0 bases and J by 2 bases, with 10 bases between them. Germline loops: CDR1 SGHRS, CDR2 YFSETQ. Written as DNA, the CDR3 is TGCGCCAGCAGCTTGGGATTAGCGGACACAGATACGCAGTATTTT. Its protein product is CASSLGLADTDTQYF.

This clone was detected a few times. The chain carries TRBV6-5 and TRBJ1-2; a possible D gene is TRBD1 (6 bases). V was cut by 2 bases and J by 4 bases, with 11 bases left in between. The CDR3 is 14 residues long. Germline V CDR1 and CDR2: MNHEY, SVGAGI. The CDR3 protein is CASSYGGDGYGYTF. CDR3 DNA: TGTGCCAGCAGTTACGGGGGCGACGGCTATGGCTACACCTTC.

In its sample, this clone was seen a few times. The V and J genes are TRBV27 and TRBJ2-7, with 7 bases fitting TRBD1. V was pared by 4 bases and J by 5 bases, with 8 bases of the junction left unmatched. CDR1 and CDR2 (germline): MNHEY, SMNVEV (reference sequence). CDR3 size: 14 residues. As DNA, the CDR3 is TGTGCCAGCAGTTCAAACAGGGGAACAAACGAGCAGTACTTC. Protein product: CASSSNRGTNEQYF.

This chain links TRBV2 with TRBJ2-6, with D possibly being TRBD1 (5 bases). The CDR3 runs 17 residues. Trimming pared 6 bases from V and 2 bases from J, leaving 17 bases between. Germline CDR1 SNHLY, CDR2 FYNNEI. For the CDR3, the DNA is TGTGCCAGCAGCCCCATCAGGGAATCGACTGGGGCCAACGTCCTGACTTTC. Translation gives CASSPIRESTGANVLTF.

This clone came up a few times. The rearrangement joins TRBV4-1 to TRBJ1-5; 8 bases agree with TRBD1. V gave up 2 bases and J gave up 5 bases; unmatched junction bases: 5. Germline assignment: CDR1 MGHRA and CDR2 YSYEKL. This CDR3 spans 15 amino acids. The CDR3 here is CASSQSPGQDQPQHF. CDR3 in DNA: TGCGCCAGCAGCCAATCCCCGGGACAGGATCAGCCCCAGCATTTT.

CDR3 amino acids: CASSFGVYNEQFF. In nucleotides, the CDR3 is TGTGCCAGTAGTTTCGGGGTCTACAATGAGCAGTTCTTC. The chain links TRBV19 to TRBJ2-1; possibly TRBD2 for D (5 bases). The CDR3 sequence is 13 residues long. Germline V lookup: CDR1 LNHDA, CDR2 SQIVND (reference sequence). V was clipped by 5 bases and J by 3 bases, with 8 bases between them.

Only a few counts were recorded for this clone. The V gene is TRBV27, the J gene TRBJ2-2, with D tentatively TRBD2 (6 bases). Trimming removed 2 bases at V and 2 bases at J, with 6 bases between. Germline values: CDR1 MNHEY, CDR2 SMNVEV (reference sequence). The CDR3 extends over 14 amino acids. The CDR3 sequence: CASSLGTNTGELFF. CDR3 bases: TGTGCCAGCAGTTTAGGGACTAACACCGGGGAGCTGTTTTTT.

On this clone itself: Compared with germline, one end of the junction differs, possibly owing to a read error. The chain recombines TRBV7-7 with TRBJ2-5; 7 bases are shared with TRBD1. In germline, CDR1 is SSHAT, CDR2 FNYEAQ (reference sequence). This CDR3 comprises 15 residues. The CDR3 DNA is TGTGCTAGCAGCTTAGCAACGGGGACAGAAGAGACCCAGTACTTC. Protein product: CASSLATGTEETQYF.

The chain joins TRBV28 to TRBJ2-7; TRBD1 agrees at 11 bases. Germline CDR1 is MDHEN and CDR2 is SYDVKM. This CDR3 region has 15 residues. The V segment lost 3 bases and the J segment 4 bases; nucleotides outside the gene matches: 5. CDR3 bases: TGTGCCAGCAGTTTTCCTGGACAGGGGGCGTACGAGCAGTACTTC. Translation gives CASSFPGQGAYEQYF.